This T cell receptor beta chain was identified during a study of beta chain features in type 1 diabetes. Findings of the study overall: Researchers reported that naive, central memory and Treg TCRB repertoires appeared more similar in patients than in healthy donors.

Losses at the gene ends were 4 bases for V and 4 bases for J; bases not matched to a gene: 8. The germline gives CDR1 LNHNV, CDR2 YYDKDF (reference sequence). There are 15 residues in the CDR3. This clone was seen a few times. Its antigen is as yet unknown. The investigators reverse transcribed all of the isolated RNA, so they sequenced expressed TCRB transcripts. Survey-depth immunoSEQ sequencing was used for stem cell-like memory T cells. Clones were sequenced by immunoSEQ multiplex PCR, and TCRdb holds only the in-frame ones, with some missing. The table lists roughly 42,000 clones, 50% of them singletons, with about 0.25% in the top ten.

J is TRBJ1-1 and V is TRBV15; the match to TRBD1 covers 8 bases. Sequenced input: stem cell memory CD4+ T cells from blood. The receptor was derived from a woman aged 25 to 39 in good health. The CDR3 spells CATSKGQEESTEAFF. In nucleotides, the CDR3 is TGTGCCACCAGCAAGGGACAGGAGGAATCCACTGAAGCTTTCTTT.